The 8 T cell receptor beta chains in this list originate from one sample, sequenced in a study of PD-L1 blockade in urothelial cancer. Repertoires were generated with immunoSEQ multiplex PCR, while TCRdb's copy carries only in-frame clones and drops some. The data show around 100,000 clones, around 85% seen once. The source material was PBMCs, sampled around atezolizumab (anti-PD-L1) treatment. The receptors come from a middle-aged man with urothelial cancer.

This chain joins TRBV15 and TRBJ1-5; maybe TRBD1 (5 bases). CDR3 length: 17 amino acids. Germline V gene sequence: CDR1 LNHNV, CDR2 YYDKDF (reference sequence). V gave up 4 bases and J gave up 2 bases, with 18 bases separating them. The CDR3, as DNA: TGTGCCACCAGCAACTCATGGGGGAGGCCCCGCAATCAGCCCCAGCATTTT. Protein: CATSNSWGRPRNQPQHF.

The chain combines TRBV6-5 with TRBJ1-6, with 7 bases aligning to TRBD1. Germline V gene data show CDR1 as MNHEY and CDR2 as SVGAGI. Trimming removed 2 bases from V and 5 bases from J; junction bases left unmatched: 3. There are 15 residues in the CDR3. CDR3 in DNA: TGTGCCAGCAGTTACAGGGACAGTAATAATTCACCCCTCCACTTT. The encoded protein is CASSYRDSNNSPLHF.

V and J are TRBV30 and TRBJ2-7; TRBD2 matches at 12 bases. Trimming cost V 2 bases and J 1 base; bases outside gene matches: 9. The CDR3 runs to 17 residues. CDR1 and CDR2 (germline): GTSNPN, SVGIG (reference sequence). DNA of the CDR3: TGTGCCTGGAGTAGGCTAGCGGGAGGGGGGGGATCCTACGAGCAGTACTTC. It yields the protein CAWSRLAGGGGSYEQYF.

The chain combines TRBV29-1 with TRBJ1-1; D not certain. Trimming cost V 6 bases and J 4 bases, with 6 bases left between them. Per germline, CDR1 SQVTM and CDR2 ANQGSEA. The CDR3 runs to 10 residues. CDR3 amino acids: CSVATTEAFF. The CDR3 DNA sequence: TGCAGCGTAGCGACCACTGAAGCTTTCTTT.

This clone has only one observation. The genes are TRBV5-6 and TRBJ1-3; TRBD1 aligns across 11 bases. V trimming: 4 bases; J trimming: 4 bases; junction bases outside the gene matches: 13. Germline lookup yields CDR1 SGHDT and CDR2 YYEEEE. This CDR3 comprises 18 residues. CDR3 DNA: TGTGCCAGCAGCCCGGACAGGGGGCTTCGTTTGAGAGGAAACACCATATATTTT. This sequence encodes CASSPDRGLRLRGNTIYF.

This sequence joins TRBV4-2 and TRBJ2-1; 8 nucleotides align to TRBD2. Germline CDR1 and CDR2: LGHNA and YNFKEQ. The CDR3 length is 17 residues. After removal of 1 base from V and 6 bases from J, the junction contained 11 bases not matched to a gene. The CDR3 DNA follows: TGTGCCAGCAGCCAAGTTCGATACGGGAGGGGGGGCAATGAGCAGTTCTTC. It codes for CASSQVRYGRGGNEQFF.

This chain joins TRBV9 and TRBJ1-1; D ambiguous. CDR1 is SGDLS and CDR2 is YYNGEE in the germline V gene. V was cut by 0 bases and J by 3 bases, with 6 bases left in between. The CDR3 has 13 residues. This chain's CDR3 is CASSVVPDTEAFF. DNA for the CDR3: TGTGCCAGCAGCGTAGTCCCGGACACTGAAGCTTTCTTT.

This clone has a count of ten or more. The chain is built from TRBV9 and TRBJ1-2; D is ambiguous. V shed 4 bases and J shed 0 bases, with 16 bases lying between them. Germline-derived CDR1 and CDR2 are SGDLS and YYNGEE. This CDR3 contains 16 residues. The CDR3 nucleotides are TGTGCCAGCAGCTCAACCGGAGGCAGCACTAACTATGGCTACACCTTC. It encodes CASSSTGGSTNYGYTF.